A single sample is the source of the 25 T cell receptor beta chains below, sequenced in a study of T cell responses to AZD1222 COVID-19 vaccine. Using immunoSEQ multiplex PCR, the repertoire was profiled, and TCRdb retains in-frame clones only, with some absent. The data show over 100,000 clones, approximately 89% seen once. Here the sequenced sample was peripheral blood, taken 28 days after the second dose of the MenACWY control vaccine. Receptors were obtained from an adult who received the MenACWY meningococcal vaccine as a control.

The chain uses TRBV28 and TRBJ2-7, with D perhaps given as TRBD1 or TRBD2 (5 bases each). V lost 2 bases and J lost 2, with 16 bases in between. This CDR3 spans 16 amino acids. Germline-derived CDR1 and CDR2 are MDHEN and SYDVKM. This CDR3 reads CASSLGRGRRAYEQYF. CDR3 DNA sequence: TGTGCCAGCAGTTTAGGTCGGGGCAGGAGAGCCTACGAGCAGTACTTC.

The rearrangement joins TRBV21-1 to TRBJ1-3. TRBV21-1 is tagged as a pseudogene. The CDR3 has 16 amino acids. The CDR3 reads CASAPGGLSSGNTIYF. CDR3 nucleotides: TGTGCCAGCGCCCCGGGGGGACTGAGCTCTGGAAACACCATATATTTT.

The rearrangement links TRBV21-1 to TRBJ2-3; the DNA was not used to check the table's D call, TRBD2. TRBV21-1 is reported as a pseudogene. The CDR3 totals 14 residues. CDR3 amino acids: CASSNGGGPDTQYF. CDR3 bases: TGTGCCAGCAGCAACGGCGGGGGGCCAGATACGCAGTATTTT.

This clone has just a few counts. The rearrangement joins TRBV7-6 to TRBJ2-1, with D possibly TRBD2 on 5 matching bases. Trimming stripped 5 bases from V and 1 base from J, with 15 bases between. Germline loops: CDR1 SGHVS, CDR2 FNYEAQ. The CDR3 sequence is 16 residues long. The CDR3 region is CASSLEGSASYNEQFF. The CDR3 nucleotides read TGTGCCAGCAGCCTCGAGGGTAGCGCGTCCTACAATGAGCAGTTCTTC.

This chain uses TRBV19 with TRBJ1-2; D might be TRBD1 (6 bases). The CDR3 is 15 residues long. In germline, CDR1 is LNHDA, CDR2 SQIVND (reference sequence). Trimming removed 5 bases from V and 2 bases from J, with 15 bases in between. CDR3 DNA: TGTGCCAGTAGTCTTCAACAGGGACCGAACTATGGCTACACCTTC. It specifies CASSLQQGPNYGYTF.

The V gene is TRBV6-5, the J gene TRBJ2-3; 15 bases agree with TRBD2. This CDR3 spans 16 amino acids. The V segment lost 4 bases and the J segment 7 bases; nucleotides outside the gene matches: 6. Germline CDR1 MNHEY, CDR2 SVGAGI. CDR3 sequence reads: CASSFRTSGGAHTQYF. The CDR3 region has the DNA TGTGCCAGCAGTTTCCGGACTAGCGGGGGGGCCCATACGCAGTATTTT.

V is TRBV7-2 and J is TRBJ1-3; 9 positions agree with TRBD1. The V gene's germline CDR1 is SGHTA and CDR2 FQGNSA. With 6 bases clipped from V and 5 bases from J, the junction kept 5 bases outside the gene matches. This CDR3 spans 14 amino acids. CDR3 nucleotide sequence: TGTGCCAGCAGGCGGGGACAGGGAAGAAACACCATATATTTT. It yields the protein CASRRGQGRNTIYF.

The chain joins TRBV7-3 to TRBJ1-5; no firm D call. Germline CDR1 SGHTA, CDR2 FQGTGA. Trimming stripped 0 bases from V and 5 bases from J, with 8 bases between. This CDR3 region has 14 residues. CDR3 amino acids: CASSLTAGDQPQHF. The CDR3 DNA is TGTGCCAGCAGCTTAACGGCCGGGGATCAGCCCCAGCATTTT.

The V gene is TRBV12-3 or TRBV12-4, the J gene TRBJ1-4; possibly TRBD1 for D (6 bases). The V and J ends lost 2 bases and 11 bases respectively, with 9 bases between them. This CDR3 is built from 12 residues. CDR3 nucleotide sequence: TGTGCCAGCAGTTTAATAGGGGGTAAACTGTTTTTT. This sequence encodes CASSLIGGKLFF.

The J gene is TRBJ2-7, the V gene TRBV27; the match to TRBD1 covers 8 bases. Trimming took 5 bases from V and 6 from J; bases not matched to a gene: 6. The CDR3 is made up of 13 amino acids. CDR1 is MNHEY and CDR2 is SMNVEV in the germline V gene (reference sequence). The CDR3, as DNA: TGTGCCAGCAGTCCTAGGACAGGGTTCGAGCAGTACTTC. Amino acids: CASSPRTGFEQYF.

This chain connects TRBV7-8 to TRBJ2-7, with D possibly TRBD1 on 6 matching bases. V dropped 5 bases and J dropped 0 bases, with 20 bases sitting between them. The CDR3 loop spans 17 amino acids. Germline CDR1 is SGHVS and CDR2 is FQNEAQ. CDR3 residues: CASSPIGIGQNSYEQYF. The DNA of the CDR3 is TGTGCCAGCAGCCCGATAGGTATAGGACAGAACTCCTACGAGCAGTACTTC.

J is TRBJ2-7 and V is TRBV14; TRBD2 aligns across 8 bases. Germline V gene lookup returns CDR1 SGHDN and CDR2 FVKESK. The CDR3 length is 19 residues. The trim removed 1 base at V and 13 bases at J, leaving 27 bases unmatched. CDR3 sequence (DNA): TGTGCCAGCAGCCAAGGCGCTCCTGCGGGGGGCCTTCTTTCCACGACACGATACTTC. Amino acids: CASSQGAPAGGLLSTTRYF.

The chain has TRBV3-1 (or the pseudogene TRBV3-2) and TRBJ1-1, with D possibly being TRBD1 (5 bases). The CDR3 has 15 residues. The V gene lost 2 bases and the J gene lost 6 bases, with 16 bases spanning the gap. CDR1 is LGHDT, CDR2 YNNKEL, per germline (reference sequence). CDR3 residues: CASSQRDFGKPEAFF. The DNA for the CDR3 is TGTGCCAGCAGCCAAAGGGACTTTGGGAAGCCTGAAGCTTTCTTT.

As concerns this clone: The junction and the germline gene differ at one end; a read error may be behind it. The chain links TRBV5-6 to TRBJ1-3; tentative D call: TRBD1 (5 bases). The CDR3 loop spans 16 amino acids. Germline V gene data show CDR1 as SGHDT and CDR2 as YYEEEE. The CDR3 sequence: CASSLGRSHSGNTIYF. The CDR3 DNA reads TGTGCCAGCAGTTTGGGGCGAAGTCACTCTGGAAACACCATATATTTT.

The V gene is TRBV29-1, the J gene TRBJ1-2, with TRBD1 matching 10 bases. The CDR3 sequence is 16 residues long. The junction had 16 bases not matched to a gene; V was cut back by 5 bases and J by 7 bases. CDR1 is SQVTM and CDR2 is ANQGSEA in the germline V gene. The CDR3 sequence: CSVIPSPGTGVGGYTF. The CDR3 DNA is TGCAGCGTTATCCCGTCCCCCGGGACAGGGGTAGGTGGCTACACCTTC.

Only one count was recorded for this clone. The chain employs TRBV4-1 and TRBJ1-1, with D maybe TRBD1 (5 bases). CDR1 and CDR2 (germline): MGHRA, YSYEKL. The CDR3 extends over 15 amino acids. Trimming removed 1 base at V and 0 bases at J, with 9 bases between. In DNA form, the CDR3 reads TGCGCCAGCAGCCAAGGTCAGGGCCTGAACACTGAAGCTTTCTTT. As protein: CASSQGQGLNTEAFF.

The chain links TRBV14 to TRBJ2-4; 7 bases align to TRBD2. This CDR3 has 15 residues. Trimming removed 5 bases from V and 0 bases from J; junction bases left unmatched: 4. CDR1 is SGHDN, CDR2 FVKESK, per germline. The CDR3 nucleotides are TGTGCCAGCAGCTCTAGCGGAGTAGCCAAAAACATTCAGTACTTC. Translated: CASSSSGVAKNIQYF.

The V and J genes are TRBV4-2 and TRBJ2-6; D perhaps matches TRBD2 (5 bases). The germline V gene has CDR1 LGHNA and CDR2 YNFKEQ. V gave up 0 bases and J gave up 1 base, with 7 bases separating them. The CDR3 loop spans 16 amino acids. CDR3: CASSQDRGSGANVLTF. The DNA of the CDR3 is TGTGCCAGCAGCCAAGATCGGGGTTCTGGGGCCAACGTCCTGACTTTC.

A single count supports this clone. The V and J genes are TRBV12-3 or TRBV12-4 and TRBJ2-7, with unresolved D. V was shortened by 5 bases and J by 9 bases, with 11 bases between the two germline ends. The CDR3 has 11 residues. The CDR3 is CASSRGIGQYF. CDR3 bases: TGTGCCAGCAGTCGAGGAATTGGGCAGTACTTC.

J is TRBJ1-2 and V is TRBV14, with D possibly matching TRBD1 (5 bases). Germline assignment: CDR1 SGHDN and CDR2 FVKESK. V lost 4 bases and J 4 bases, leaving 16 bases between the germline ends. The CDR3 loop spans 15 amino acids. CDR3 bases: TGTGCCAGCAGCCTCGGTAGGGGCAAGGGCTATGGCTACACCTTC. Translated, it gives CASSLGRGKGYGYTF. The full variable domain, in which reference TRBV14 and TRBJ1-2 provide the parts outside the CDR3, is EAGVTQFPSHSVIEKGQTVTLRCDPISGHDNLYWYRRVMGKEIKFLLHFVKESKQDESGMPNNRFLAERTGGTYSTLKVQPAELEDSGVYFCASSLGRGKGYGYTFGSGTRLTVV.

The chain uses TRBV13 and TRBJ2-7; D ambiguous. Germline values: CDR1 PRHDT, CDR2 FYEKMQ (reference sequence). Trimming cost V 0 bases and J 3 bases, with 15 bases left between them. The CDR3 is 16 residues long. The CDR3 loop is CASSLGAQALDYEQYF. The CDR3 DNA reads as TGTGCCAGCAGCTTAGGCGCCCAGGCGCTAGACTACGAGCAGTACTTC.

This chain connects TRBV7-3 to TRBJ2-2; TRBD1 matches at 9 bases. This CDR3 has 15 residues. The germline CDR1 and CDR2 sequences are SGHTA and FQGTGA. After removal of 2 bases from V and 4 bases from J, the junction contained 2 bases not matched to a gene. CDR3 sequence (DNA): TGTGCCAGCAGCTTACGACAGGGGGGCACCGGGGAGCTGTTTTTT. Translation gives CASSLRQGGTGELFF.

The V gene is TRBV3-1 (or the pseudogene TRBV3-2), the J gene TRBJ1-5; TRBD1 matches 7 bases. The CDR3 sequence is 14 residues long. The junction had 5 bases not matched to a gene; V was cut back by 0 bases and J by 9 bases. The V gene's germline CDR1 is LGHDT and CDR2 YNNKEL (reference sequence). The CDR3 sequence: CASSQDWTGRPQHF. CDR3 in DNA: TGTGCCAGCAGCCAAGACTGGACAGGTCGGCCCCAGCATTTT.

This chain links TRBV2 with TRBJ2-1; TRBD1 or TRBD2 may be the D gene (6 bases each). V was shortened by 6 bases and J by 5 bases, with 11 bases between the two germline ends. Germline V CDR1 and CDR2: SNHLY, FYNNEI. The CDR3 spans 13 residues. The CDR3 reads CASRDGGNNEQFF. The CDR3 DNA reads as TGTGCCAGCAGGGACGGGGGCAACAATGAGCAGTTCTTC.

V is TRBV24-1 and J is TRBJ2-3; D possibly corresponds to TRBD1 (5 bases). Germline-derived CDR1 and CDR2 are KGHDR and SFDVKD. The CDR3 contains 16 residues. V lost 5 bases and J lost 0, with 14 bases in between. The CDR3 sequence: CATSASRATSTDTQYF. CDR3 in DNA: TGTGCCACCAGTGCCAGCAGGGCGACTAGCACAGATACGCAGTATTTT.